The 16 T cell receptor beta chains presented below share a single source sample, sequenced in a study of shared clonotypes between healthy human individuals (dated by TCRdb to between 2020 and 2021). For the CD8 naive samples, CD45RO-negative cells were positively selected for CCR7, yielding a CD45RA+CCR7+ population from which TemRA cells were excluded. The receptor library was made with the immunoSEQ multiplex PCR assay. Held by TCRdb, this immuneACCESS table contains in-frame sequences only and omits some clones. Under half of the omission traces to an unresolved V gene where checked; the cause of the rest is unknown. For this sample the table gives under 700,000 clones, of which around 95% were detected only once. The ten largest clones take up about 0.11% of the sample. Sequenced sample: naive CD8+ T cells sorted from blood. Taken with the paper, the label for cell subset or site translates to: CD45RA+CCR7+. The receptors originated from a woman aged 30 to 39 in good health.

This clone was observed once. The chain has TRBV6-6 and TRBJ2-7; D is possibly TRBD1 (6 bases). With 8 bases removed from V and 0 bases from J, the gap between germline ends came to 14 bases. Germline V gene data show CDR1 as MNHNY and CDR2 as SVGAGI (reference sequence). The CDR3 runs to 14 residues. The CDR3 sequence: CASSYQGSSYEQYF. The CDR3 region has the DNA TGTGCCAGCTCGTATCAGGGGAGCTCCTACGAGCAGTACTTC.

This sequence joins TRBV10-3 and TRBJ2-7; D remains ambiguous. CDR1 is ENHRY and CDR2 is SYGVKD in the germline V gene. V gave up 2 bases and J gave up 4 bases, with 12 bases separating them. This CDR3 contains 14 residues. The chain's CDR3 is CAISEGQSGYEQYF. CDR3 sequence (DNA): TGTGCCATCAGTGAGGGTCAGTCTGGATACGAGCAGTACTTC.

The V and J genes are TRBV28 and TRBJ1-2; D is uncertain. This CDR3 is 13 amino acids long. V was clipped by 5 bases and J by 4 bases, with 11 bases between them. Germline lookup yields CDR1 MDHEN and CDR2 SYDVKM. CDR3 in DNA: TGTGCCAGCAGTCCCCCTTTGTCCTATGGCTACACCTTC. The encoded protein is CASSPPLSYGYTF.

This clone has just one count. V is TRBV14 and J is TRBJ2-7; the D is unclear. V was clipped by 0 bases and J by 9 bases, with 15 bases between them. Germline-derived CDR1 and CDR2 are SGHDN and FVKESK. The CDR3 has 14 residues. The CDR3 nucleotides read TGTGCCAGCAGCCAAGAAAGGCTTGGACGAGGGCAGTACTTC. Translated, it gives CASSQERLGRGQYF.

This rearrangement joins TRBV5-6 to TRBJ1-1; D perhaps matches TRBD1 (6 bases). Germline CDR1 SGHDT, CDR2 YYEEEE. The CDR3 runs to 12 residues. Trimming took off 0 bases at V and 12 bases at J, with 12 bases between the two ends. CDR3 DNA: TGTGCCAGCAGCTTGGGGCAGGGGTTCCCTTTCTTT. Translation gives CASSLGQGFPFF. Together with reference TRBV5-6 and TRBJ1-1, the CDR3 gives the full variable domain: DAGVTQSPTHLIKTRGQQVTLRCSPKSGHDTVSWYQQALGQGPQFIFQYYEEEERQRGNFPDRFSGHQFPNYSSELNVNALLLGDSALYLCASSLGQGFPFFGQGTRLTVV.

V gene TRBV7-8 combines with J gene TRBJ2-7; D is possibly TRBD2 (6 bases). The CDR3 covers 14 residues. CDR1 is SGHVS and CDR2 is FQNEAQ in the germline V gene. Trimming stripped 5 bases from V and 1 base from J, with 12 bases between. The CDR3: CASSPQTSSYEQYF. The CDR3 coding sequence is TGTGCCAGCAGCCCGCAGACTAGTTCCTACGAGCAGTACTTC.

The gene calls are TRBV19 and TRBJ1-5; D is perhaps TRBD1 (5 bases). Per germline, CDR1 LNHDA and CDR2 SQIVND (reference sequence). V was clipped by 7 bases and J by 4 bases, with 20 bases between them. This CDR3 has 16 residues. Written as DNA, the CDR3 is TGTGCCAGTATCTATAAGAAGGGGTTGGGTAATCAGCCCCAGCATTTT. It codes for CASIYKKGLGNQPQHF.

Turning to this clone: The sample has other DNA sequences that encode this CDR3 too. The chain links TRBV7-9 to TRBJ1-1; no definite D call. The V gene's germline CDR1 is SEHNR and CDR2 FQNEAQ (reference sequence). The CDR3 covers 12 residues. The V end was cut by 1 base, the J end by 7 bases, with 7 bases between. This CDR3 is CASSLGSDEAFF. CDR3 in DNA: TGTGCCAGCAGCTTAGGGTCTGATGAAGCTTTCTTT.

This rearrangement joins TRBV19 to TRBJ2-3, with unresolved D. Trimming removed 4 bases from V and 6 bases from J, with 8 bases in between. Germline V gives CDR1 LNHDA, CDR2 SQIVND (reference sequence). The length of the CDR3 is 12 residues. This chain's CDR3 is CASSTLGDTQYF. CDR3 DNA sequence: TGTGCCAGTAGTACCCTAGGGGATACGCAGTATTTT.

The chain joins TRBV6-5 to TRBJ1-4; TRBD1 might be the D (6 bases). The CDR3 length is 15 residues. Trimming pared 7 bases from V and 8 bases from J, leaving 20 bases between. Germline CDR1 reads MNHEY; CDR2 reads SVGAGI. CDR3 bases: TGTGCCAGCAAGCTTGGGAGGGGGTCGGTGGAAAAACTGTTTTTT. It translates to CASKLGRGSVEKLFF.

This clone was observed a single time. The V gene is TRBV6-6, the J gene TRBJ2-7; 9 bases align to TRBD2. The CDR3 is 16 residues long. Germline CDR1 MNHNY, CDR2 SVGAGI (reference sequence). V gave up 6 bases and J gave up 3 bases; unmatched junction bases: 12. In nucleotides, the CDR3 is TGTGCCAGCAGCCCCGGGGCTAGCGGGGCCGACTACGAGCAGTACTTC. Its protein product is CASSPGASGADYEQYF.

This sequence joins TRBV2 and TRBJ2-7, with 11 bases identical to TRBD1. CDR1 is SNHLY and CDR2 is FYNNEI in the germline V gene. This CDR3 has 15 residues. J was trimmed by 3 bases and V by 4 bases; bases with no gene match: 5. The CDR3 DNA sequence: TGTGCCAGCAGTGGGTGGACAGGGGGCCTCTACGAGCAGTACTTC. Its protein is CASSGWTGGLYEQYF.

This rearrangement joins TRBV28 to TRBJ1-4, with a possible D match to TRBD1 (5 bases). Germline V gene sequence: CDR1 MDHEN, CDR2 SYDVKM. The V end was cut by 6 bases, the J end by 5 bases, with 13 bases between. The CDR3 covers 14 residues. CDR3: CASRGTAENEKLFF. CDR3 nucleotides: TGTGCCAGCAGAGGGACGGCGGAAAATGAAAAACTGTTTTTT.

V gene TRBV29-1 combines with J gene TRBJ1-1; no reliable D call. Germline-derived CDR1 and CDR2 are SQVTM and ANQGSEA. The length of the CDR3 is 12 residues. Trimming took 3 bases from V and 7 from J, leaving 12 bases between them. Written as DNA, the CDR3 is TGCAGCGTTGATGTGCTACCGGGTGAAGCTTTCTTT. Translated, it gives CSVDVLPGEAFF.

The CDR3 sequence is CASSIWFLGEDDQPQHF. CDR3 in DNA: TGTGCCAGTAGTATATGGTTCTTAGGGGAGGACGATCAGCCCCAGCATTTT. The chain recombines TRBV19 with TRBJ1-5; D is perhaps TRBD1 (5 bases). From germline, CDR1 is LNHDA and CDR2 SQIVND (reference sequence). The CDR3 covers 17 residues. V was shortened by 2 bases and J by 5 bases, with 19 bases between the two germline ends.

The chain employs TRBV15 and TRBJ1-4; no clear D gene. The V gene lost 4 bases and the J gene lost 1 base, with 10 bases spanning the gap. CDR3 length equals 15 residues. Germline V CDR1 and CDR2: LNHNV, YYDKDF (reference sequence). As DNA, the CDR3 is TGTGCCACCAGCAATCTCGGGAGAACTAATGAAAAACTGTTTTTT. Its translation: CATSNLGRTNEKLFF.